Listed here are 21 T cell receptor beta chains from one sample, sequenced in a study of vaccination and CD4 T cells after COVID-19. The treatment here: 10-day PBMC culture with coronavirus spike peptide pools or control peptides (ViraFEST assay). These receptors lack a known antigen. Sequencing of cultured CD4+ T cell DNA used the Oncomine TCR Beta short-read assay. One entry per CDR3 protein results from TCRdb running MiXCR on the PCR reads. This sample has 5,600 or so distinct CDR3 sequences, with approximately 31% found just once. The input for sequencing was CD4+ T cells from blood, cultured in vitro, taken after SARS-CoV-2 vaccination. The receptors here all came from a human donor who had recovered from COVID-19.

V is TRBV2 and J is TRBJ2-7, with unresolved D. This CDR3 contains 13 residues. V was trimmed by 2 bases and J by 5 bases, leaving 10 bases between them. In germline, CDR1 is SNHLY, CDR2 FYNNEI. CDR3: CASSENYWDEQYF. The CDR3 DNA sequence: TGTGCCAGCAGTGAAAACTATTGGGACGAGCAGTACTTC.

A few counts support this clonotype. This chain uses TRBV7-3 with TRBJ1-2; TRBD1 aligns across 7 bases. Germline loops: CDR1 SGHTA, CDR2 FQGTGA. Germline trimming cut 3 bases from V and 4 bases from J; bases unmatched to any gene: 2. The CDR3 extends over 13 amino acids. CDR3 bases: TGTGCCAGCAGCTTGGGACAGAGCTATGGCTACACCTTC. The encoded protein is CASSLGQSYGYTF.

The chain has TRBV28 and TRBJ1-1, with D perhaps TRBD1 (5 bases). Germline CDR1 reads MDHEN; CDR2 reads SYDVKM. The CDR3 runs 12 residues. In DNA, the CDR3 is TGTGCTCACGGACGGGGCGTCACTGAAGCTTTCTTT. It yields the protein CAHGRGVTEAFF. Looking up the rest from reference TRBV28 and TRBJ1-1 gives the full variable domain: DVKVTQSSRYLVKRTGEKVFLECVQDMDHENMFWYRQDPGLGLRLIYFSYDVKMKEKGDIPEGYSVSREKKERFSLILESASTNQTSMYLCAHGRGVTEAFFGQGTRLTVV.

This clonotype was counted a few times. V gene TRBV24-1 combines with J gene TRBJ2-1; 10 bases match TRBD2. This CDR3 is built from 15 residues. The germline V gene encodes CDR1 KGHDR and CDR2 SFDVKD. V lost 4 bases, J lost 7 bases, and 6 bases stayed unmatched. The CDR3 DNA reads as TGTGCCACCAGTGAAGGTCAGCGGGGGGGTAATGAGCAGTTCTTC. It translates to CATSEGQRGGNEQFF.

In this sample, this clonotype is medium-sized. J is TRBJ2-5 and V is TRBV7-3; D gene unclear. Between the trimmed V and J ends, which lost 1 base and 5 bases, there was a span of 8 bases. The CDR3 contains 13 residues. Germline CDR1 SGHTA, CDR2 FQGTGA. The CDR3 DNA reads as TGTGCCAGCAGCTTAAGTCTGGGGGAGACCCAGTACTTC. Translation gives CASSLSLGETQYF.

There are a few counts of this clonotype. The V and J genes are TRBV20-1 and TRBJ1-2, with TRBD1 as a possible D gene (6 bases). Germline loops: CDR1 DFQATT, CDR2 SNEGSKA (reference sequence). The CDR3 has 13 residues. The ends were cut back, 1 base at V and 8 bases at J, with 14 bases in the middle. CDR3 residues: CSARVSGAEGYTF. CDR3 in DNA: TGCAGTGCTAGAGTATCAGGGGCGGAAGGCTACACCTTC.

The chain joins TRBV7-7 to TRBJ2-5; 8 positions match TRBD2. Per germline, CDR1 SSHAT and CDR2 FNYEAQ (reference sequence). This CDR3 contains 16 residues. Unmatched junction bases numbered 8, after V lost 1 base and J lost 4 bases. In nucleotides, the CDR3 is TGTGCCAGCAGCTTAGTTTACGGGGGGGCCGGAGAGACCCAGTACTTC. Amino acid sequence: CASSLVYGGAGETQYF.

CDR3: CSASGVSSYNEQFF. The CDR3, as DNA: TGCAGTGCTAGTGGCGTAAGCTCCTACAATGAGCAGTTCTTC. The gene calls are TRBV20-1 and TRBJ2-1; D ambiguous. Trimming cost V 3 bases and J 0 bases, with 9 bases left between them. The germline CDR1 and CDR2 sequences are DFQATT and SNEGSKA (reference sequence). This CDR3 spans 14 amino acids.

The gene calls are TRBV21-1 and TRBJ2-7; TRBD1, the table's D call, lacks a check against the DNA. TRBV21-1 constitutes a pseudogene. This CDR3 spans 15 amino acids. The CDR3 loop is CASSKDGQGAYEQYF. The CDR3 bases are TGTGCCAGCAGCAAAGATGGACAGGGGGCGTACGAGCAGTACTTC.

This clonotype was observed a few times. J is TRBJ2-7 and V is TRBV20-1, with TRBD1 matching 9 bases. The CDR3 contains 16 residues. After removal of 0 bases from V and 0 bases from J, the junction contained 6 bases not matched to a gene. Looked up from germline, CDR1 is DFQATT and CDR2 is SNEGSKA (reference sequence). The CDR3 DNA follows: TGCAGTGCTAGAGATGATGGGACAGGGAGCTCCTACGAGCAGTACTTC. Protein: CSARDDGTGSSYEQYF.

This clonotype is medium-sized. V is TRBV7-9 and J is TRBJ1-2; 10 nucleotides agree with TRBD1. Looked up from germline, CDR1 is SEHNR and CDR2 is FQNEAQ (reference sequence). This CDR3 is 14 amino acids long. The trim removed 3 bases at V and 8 bases at J, leaving 6 bases unmatched. CDR3: CASSFPGQGNGYTF. The CDR3 coding sequence is TGTGCCAGCAGCTTTCCGGGACAGGGGAACGGCTACACCTTC.

The chain recombines TRBV20-1 with TRBJ2-4, with D maybe TRBD2 (5 bases). The V and J ends lost 4 bases and 8 bases respectively, with 12 bases between them. The length of the CDR3 is 12 residues. Germline-derived CDR1 and CDR2 are DFQATT and SNEGSKA (reference sequence). The DNA for the CDR3 is TGCAGTGCTACCCTATCCGGGGACATTCAGTACTTC. Protein: CSATLSGDIQYF.

The gene calls are TRBV20-1 and TRBJ2-3; possible D gene TRBD1, 6 bases. Germline V gives CDR1 DFQATT, CDR2 SNEGSKA (reference sequence). V was shortened by 0 bases and J by 3 bases, with 16 bases between the two germline ends. The CDR3 has 16 residues. The CDR3 sequence is CSARDLQGRATDTQYF. Written as DNA, the CDR3 is TGCAGTGCTAGAGATTTACAGGGTAGGGCGACAGATACGCAGTATTTT.

CDR3 residues: CASFPGQGTGGYTF. The CDR3 DNA reads TGTGCCAGCTTCCCCGGACAGGGGACGGGAGGCTACACCTTC. V is TRBV28 and J is TRBJ1-2, with TRBD1 matching over 9 bases. V shed 8 bases and J 8 bases; nucleotides not matched to a gene: 12. The CDR3 has 14 amino acids. Germline V CDR1 and CDR2: MDHEN, SYDVKM.

This clonotype was detected a few times. The CDR3 DNA reads as TGTGCCAGCAGCCCCCTAGTTGGTAGCGGGTCGGCAGATACGCAGTATTTT. Translation: CASSPLVGSGSADTQYF. This chain joins TRBV7-9 and TRBJ2-3; the match to TRBD2 covers 7 bases. This CDR3 is built from 17 residues. V trimming: 5 bases; J trimming: 4 bases; junction bases outside the gene matches: 15. Germline CDR1 is SEHNR and CDR2 is FQNEAQ (reference sequence). Full variable domain (rest looked up from reference TRBV7-9 and TRBJ2-3): DTGVSQNPRHKITKRGQNVTFRCDPISEHNRLYWYRQTLGQGPEFLTYFQNEAQLEKSRLLSDRFSAERPKGSFSTLEIQRTEQGDSAMYLCASSPLVGSGSADTQYFGPGTRLTVL.

The gene calls are TRBV27 and TRBJ2-7, with D unresolved. Trimming removed 4 bases from V and 1 base from J, with 2 bases in between. Germline V lookup: CDR1 MNHEY, CDR2 SMNVEV (reference sequence). This CDR3 spans 11 amino acids. CDR3 coding DNA: TGTGCCAGCAGTTCTTCCTACGAGCAGTACTTC. The encoded protein is CASSSSYEQYF.

The chain recombines TRBV6-1 with TRBJ2-7; 8 bases fit TRBD1. The CDR3 length is 16 residues. From germline, CDR1 is MNHNS and CDR2 SASEGT. V dropped 6 bases and J dropped 0; count of bases not matched to a gene: 10. CDR3 protein: CASRRDRIMSSYEQYF. The CDR3 coding sequence is TGTGCCAGCAGGCGGGACAGGATAATGAGCTCCTACGAGCAGTACTTC.

The chain carries TRBV18 and TRBJ2-5, with 15 bases lining up with TRBD2. V shed 4 bases, J shed 2 bases, and the junction held 5 bases outside the gene matches. There are 17 residues in the CDR3. Germline assignment: CDR1 KGHSH and CDR2 LQKENI. The CDR3 DNA is TGTGCCAGCTCACGGGGACTAGCGGGGGGCCATCAAGAGACCCAGTACTTC. Its protein is CASSRGLAGGHQETQYF.

This sequence joins TRBV20-1 and TRBJ1-1; 9 nucleotides line up with TRBD1. Losses at the gene ends were 3 bases for V and 3 bases for J; bases not matched to a gene: 5. This CDR3 contains 14 residues. Germline V gene sequence: CDR1 DFQATT, CDR2 SNEGSKA (reference sequence). The CDR3 region has the DNA TGCAGTGCTAGTGGGGGACAGGGTGACACTGAAGCTTTCTTT. It specifies CSASGGQGDTEAFF.

The chain is built from TRBV24-1 and TRBJ1-2; D is unresolved. Germline V lookup: CDR1 KGHDR, CDR2 SFDVKD. V was cut by 9 bases and J by 1 base, with 8 bases left in between. This CDR3 comprises 12 residues. DNA for the CDR3: TGTGCCACCGCCGACGGTAACTATGGCTACACCTTC. Translation: CATADGNYGYTF.

The chain uses TRBV19 and TRBJ1-2; no firm D call. Germline V gene data show CDR1 as LNHDA and CDR2 as SQIVND (reference sequence). The CDR3 length is 15 residues. V lost 3 bases to trimming and J lost 4 bases, with 15 bases between them. The CDR3 region is CASSIYQPSLYGYTF. CDR3 in DNA: TGTGCCAGTAGTATTTACCAACCTAGTCTCTATGGCTACACCTTC.